This TCR beta chain was sequenced in a study of blood T cell repertoires in COVID-19. TCRdb keeps only in-frame clones here, not all; method: immunoSEQ multiplex PCR. The sample gives a few hundred thousand clones, 70% to 90% of which show up once; about 12% is in the top ten. V dropped 6 bases and J dropped 4 bases, with 7 bases sitting between them. This CDR3 contains 11 residues. This TCR derives from a woman aged 18-30 years who had recovered from COVID-19. Sample: peripheral blood. The chain carries TRBV12-3 or TRBV12-4 and TRBJ2-7; TRBD2 might be the D (5 bases). CDR3 loop: CASRLGYEQYF. CDR3 DNA sequence: TGTGCCAGCAGACTAGGATACGAGCAGTACTTC.